This TCR beta chain was recovered during a study of cytotoxic CD8 clonotypes in ibrutinib-treated CLL. Assay: immunoSEQ multiplex PCR; the TCRdb copy retains only in-frame clones and omits some. The data contain some 85,000 clones, roughly three quarters of them singletons. The ends were cut back, 0 bases at V and 5 bases at J, with 17 bases in the middle. The CDR3 spans 16 residues. CDR1 and CDR2 from the germline V gene are SGHRS and YFSETQ. This clonotype was obtained from a human donor with chronic lymphocytic leukemia. Sequenced material: PBMCs, taken after 24 months of ibrutinib treatment. This chain links TRBV5-1 with TRBJ2-5; perhaps D is TRBD1 or TRBD2 (5 bases each). The CDR3 protein is CASSLALGARGETQYF. CDR3 coding DNA: TGCGCCAGCAGCTTGGCATTAGGGGCCCGAGGGGAGACCCAGTACTTC.